These 20 T cell receptor beta chains came from one sample sequenced in a study of cytomegalovirus exposure and HLA in healthy donors. Use of 60 Vbeta and 13 Jbeta primers characterized the PCR. Using immunoSEQ multiplex PCR, the repertoire was profiled, and TCRdb retains in-frame clones only, with some absent. The repertoire has over 150,000 clones, around 77% of them found once; the top ten carry 1%. Sequenced input: PBMCs. The receptor set was obtained from a woman aged 45-60 years in good health and CMV-seropositive.

The CDR3 coding sequence is TGTGCCAGCAGCTCCCGGACAGGGAACACCGGGGAGCTGTTTTTT. Translation: CASSSRTGNTGELFF. This chain joins TRBV11-3 and TRBJ2-2, with 7 bases matching TRBD1. This CDR3 is built from 15 residues. The ends lost 4 bases at V and 1 base at J; junction bases unmatched: 3. Per germline, CDR1 SGHNT and CDR2 YENEEA.

In this sample, this clone turned up once. The V and J genes are TRBV7-2 and TRBJ2-5, with 10 bases aligning to TRBD1. The CDR3 spans 15 residues. V lost 1 base, J lost 2 bases, and 1 base stayed unmatched. Germline V CDR1 and CDR2: SGHTA, FQGNSA. The CDR3: CASSLGGQGQETQYF. As DNA, the CDR3 is TGTGCCAGCAGCTTAGGGGGACAGGGGCAAGAGACCCAGTACTTC.

CDR3 region: CASSQDDGIGDTQYF. The CDR3 DNA follows: TGCGCCAGCAGCCAAGACGACGGGATCGGAGATACGCAGTATTTT. The chain employs TRBV4-3 and TRBJ2-3; D is possibly TRBD2 (5 bases). V was clipped by 0 bases and J by 5 bases, with 12 bases between them. Per the germline V gene, CDR1 is LGHNA and CDR2 is YSLEER. The CDR3 consists of 15 residues.

CDR3 nucleotide sequence: TGTGCCAGCAGCTTGGGCCCCAGCGGGATGACAGATACGCAGTATTTT. Translated: CASSLGPSGMTDTQYF. This chain links TRBV5-4 with TRBJ2-3; TRBD2 agrees at 7 bases. This CDR3 has 16 amino acids. Trimming at V came to 0 bases and at J to 3 bases, leaving 7 bases not matched to a gene. In germline, CDR1 is SGHNT, CDR2 YYREEE (reference sequence). Filled out from reference TRBV5-4 and TRBJ2-3, the complete variable domain reads ETGVTQSPTHLIKTRGQQVTLRCSSQSGHNTVSWYQQALGQGPQFIFQYYREEENGRGNFPPRFSGLQFPNYSSELNVNALELDDSALYLCASSLGPSGMTDTQYFGPGTRLTVL.

V gene TRBV7-8 combines with J gene TRBJ2-5; 8 nucleotides line up with TRBD2. CDR3 length: 15 amino acids. Per germline, CDR1 SGHVS and CDR2 FQNEAQ. J gave up 5 bases and V 8 bases, and 13 bases lay outside the gene matches. The CDR3 DNA follows: TGTGCCAGCGTGATCGGGGGGGGCTATCATGAGACCCAGTACTTC. It translates to CASVIGGGYHETQYF. The full variable domain, its missing parts supplied by reference TRBV7-8 and TRBJ2-5, is GAGVSQSPRYKVAKRGQDVALRCDPISGHVSLFWYQQALGQGPEFLTYFQNEAQLDKSGLPSDRFFAERPEGSVSTLKIQRTQQEDSAVYLCASVIGGGYHETQYFGPGTRLLVL.

The J gene is TRBJ2-7, the V gene TRBV28, with D perhaps TRBD2 (6 bases). Germline loops: CDR1 MDHEN, CDR2 SYDVKM. This CDR3 is built from 11 residues. V lost 11 bases, J lost 5 bases, and 13 bases lay in between. The CDR3 coding sequence is TGTGCCGCGGGGAGGTCCCACGAGCAGTACTTC. Protein sequence: CAAGRSHEQYF.

The count of this clone is one. The V gene is TRBV9, the J gene TRBJ1-2; no clear D gene. The germline CDR1 and CDR2 sequences are SGDLS and YYNGEE. V was pared by 0 bases and J by 13 bases, with 22 bases between. The CDR3 has 15 residues. CDR3 sequence reads: CASSVGLEETTAGTF. As DNA, the CDR3 is TGTGCCAGCAGCGTAGGCCTAGAAGAGACGACCGCGGGCACCTTC.

J is TRBJ2-5 and V is TRBV11-2; possible D gene TRBD2, 5 bases. CDR1 and CDR2 (germline): SGHAT, FQNNGV. The CDR3 is 14 residues long. Trimming left V 1 base short and J 3 bases short, with 9 bases between. The CDR3 sequence is CASSLGRSKETQYF. Written as DNA, the CDR3 is TGTGCCAGCAGCTTAGGGAGGAGTAAAGAGACCCAGTACTTC.

This clone turned up a few times. This chain links TRBV7-9 with TRBJ1-1, with 9 bases lining up with TRBD1. Germline V gene sequence: CDR1 SEHNR, CDR2 FQNEAQ (reference sequence). The CDR3 covers 16 residues. V dropped 4 bases and J dropped 5; count of bases not matched to a gene: 11. DNA for the CDR3: TGTGCCAGCAGCTCCACACCTCCGGGACAGGGAACTGAAGCTTTCTTT. This sequence encodes CASSSTPPGQGTEAFF.

The CDR3 loop reads CASRRGTYEQYF. CDR3 in DNA: TGTGCCAGCAGGAGAGGAACCTACGAGCAGTACTTC. The gene calls are TRBV2 and TRBJ2-5; unclear D gene. Near its end, the DNA agrees better with TRBJ2-7, so the J call may be wrong. CDR1 is SNHLY, CDR2 FYNNEI, per germline. This CDR3 is 12 amino acids long.

J is TRBJ1-5 and V is TRBV4-3; D unclear. The CDR3 runs 14 residues. Trimming stripped 5 bases from V and 0 bases from J, with 8 bases between. The germline gives CDR1 LGHNA, CDR2 YSLEER. The CDR3 spells CASSIDYSNQPQHF. The CDR3 nucleotides are TGCGCCAGCAGCATAGACTATAGCAATCAGCCCCAGCATTTT.

V gene TRBV5-4 combines with J gene TRBJ1-2; 7 positions agree with TRBD1. Germline loops: CDR1 SGHNT, CDR2 YYREEE (reference sequence). V lost 5 bases, J lost 9 bases, and 7 bases stayed unmatched. The CDR3 has 12 amino acids. CDR3 sequence: CASSQGQESYTF. CDR3 DNA: TGTGCCAGCAGTCAAGGACAGGAGAGCTACACCTTC.

The CDR3 sequence: CASSILGLAPRETQYF. The CDR3 nucleotides read TGTGCCAGTAGTATCCTCGGACTAGCTCCCCGAGAGACCCAGTACTTC. The rearrangement links TRBV19 to TRBJ2-5, with TRBD2 identical over 8 bases. This CDR3 is built from 16 residues. With V trimmed by 3 bases and J by 4 bases, 10 bases remained unmatched. CDR1 and CDR2 from the germline V gene are LNHDA and SQIVND (reference sequence).

The J gene is TRBJ2-5, the V gene TRBV5-4, with 10 nucleotides matching TRBD2. The germline gives CDR1 SGHNT, CDR2 YYREEE (reference sequence). The CDR3 length is 14 residues. V trimming: 3 bases; J trimming: 4 bases; junction bases outside the gene matches: 3. CDR3 in amino acids: CASSSGLASETQYF. For the CDR3, the DNA is TGTGCCAGCAGCTCGGGACTAGCGTCAGAGACCCAGTACTTC.

This clone was counted only a few times. V gene TRBV11-2 combines with J gene TRBJ2-2; a weak D match, TRBD1 (6 bases). Germline CDR1 is SGHAT and CDR2 is FQNNGV. Trimming removed 6 bases from V and 4 bases from J, with 15 bases in between. The CDR3 is made up of 15 amino acids. The CDR3 nucleotides read TGTGCCAGCAGTGCTCAGGGGCTCGTCACCGGGGAGCTGTTTTTT. Encoded protein: CASSAQGLVTGELFF.

The V call is TRBV9, the J call TRBJ1-1; D is uncertain. The germline V gene encodes CDR1 SGDLS and CDR2 YYNGEE. The ends were cut back, 0 bases at V and 2 bases at J, with 8 bases in the middle. This CDR3 spans 14 amino acids. The CDR3 region is CASSVDSYNTEAFF. CDR3 nucleotides: TGTGCCAGCAGCGTAGACAGCTACAACACTGAAGCTTTCTTT.

The chain is built from TRBV14 and TRBJ2-7; 15 bases line up with TRBD2. V lost 4 bases and J lost 6; bases outside the gene matches: 4. This CDR3 has 15 residues. The germline V gene has CDR1 SGHDN and CDR2 FVKESK. CDR3 amino acids: CASSRGLAGGGEQYF. The CDR3 DNA follows: TGTGCCAGCAGCCGGGGACTAGCGGGAGGAGGCGAGCAGTACTTC.

The J gene is TRBJ2-5, the V gene TRBV6-5; 9 positions agree with TRBD1. Germline loops: CDR1 MNHEY, CDR2 SVGAGI. J gave up 1 base and V 0 bases, and 0 bases lay outside the gene matches. This CDR3 comprises 15 residues. The CDR3 region is CASSYSTGGQETQYF. As DNA, the CDR3 is TGTGCCAGCAGTTACTCGACAGGGGGCCAAGAGACCCAGTACTTC.

The V and J genes are TRBV5-4 and TRBJ2-1; D possibly corresponds to TRBD2 (5 bases). This CDR3 spans 16 amino acids. Trimming removed 3 bases at V and 4 bases at J, with 17 bases between. Germline V lookup: CDR1 SGHNT, CDR2 YYREEE (reference sequence). Here the CDR3 DNA reads TGTGCCAGCAGCTGGGAGACTCTCAACCCGTACAATGAGCAGTTCTTC. It codes for CASSWETLNPYNEQFF.

The V gene is TRBV28, the J gene TRBJ1-2, with 8 nucleotides matching TRBD1. Looked up from germline, CDR1 is MDHEN and CDR2 is SYDVKM. V lost 6 bases and J lost 3; bases outside the gene matches: 9. This CDR3 is built from 15 residues. The CDR3 nucleotides read TGTGCCAGCAGCCTCAGACAGGGGAAATACTATGGCTACACCTTC. Residues: CASSLRQGKYYGYTF.